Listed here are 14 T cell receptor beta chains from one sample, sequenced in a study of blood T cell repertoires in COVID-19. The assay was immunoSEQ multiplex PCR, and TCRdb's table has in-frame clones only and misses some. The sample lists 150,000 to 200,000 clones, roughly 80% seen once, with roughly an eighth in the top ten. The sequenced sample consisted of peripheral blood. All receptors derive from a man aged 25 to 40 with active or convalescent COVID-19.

The CDR3 region is CASQGTGGEKLFF. CDR3 bases: TGTGCCAGCCAAGGGACAGGGGGTGAAAAACTGTTTTTT. The J gene is TRBJ1-4, the V gene TRBV2, with 11 bases aligning to TRBD1. V shed 8 bases, J shed 7 bases, and the junction held 3 bases outside the gene matches. This CDR3 is 13 amino acids long. CDR1 and CDR2 from the germline V gene are SNHLY and FYNNEI.

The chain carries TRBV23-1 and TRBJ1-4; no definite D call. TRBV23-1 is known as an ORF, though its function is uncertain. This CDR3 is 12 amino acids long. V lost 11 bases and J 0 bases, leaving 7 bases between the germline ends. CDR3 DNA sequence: TGCGCCGTGCGTGCAACTAATGAAAAACTGTTTTTT. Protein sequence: CAVRATNEKLFF.

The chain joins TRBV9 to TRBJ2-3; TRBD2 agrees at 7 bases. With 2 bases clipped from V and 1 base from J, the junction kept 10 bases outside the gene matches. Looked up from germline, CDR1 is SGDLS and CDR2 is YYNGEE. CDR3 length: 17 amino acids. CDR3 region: CASSVLAATPGTDTQYF. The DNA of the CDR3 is TGTGCCAGCAGCGTTCTAGCGGCCACACCGGGCACAGATACGCAGTATTTT.

The CDR3 DNA reads as TGTGCCACCTGGGCGGGGGGTCCCTCCTACGAGCAGTACTTC. As protein: CATWAGGPSYEQYF. The V and J genes are TRBV28 and TRBJ2-7; TRBD2 aligns across 8 bases. Germline V gives CDR1 MDHEN, CDR2 SYDVKM. CDR3 length: 14 residues. V shed 10 bases, J shed 0 bases, and the junction held 8 bases outside the gene matches.

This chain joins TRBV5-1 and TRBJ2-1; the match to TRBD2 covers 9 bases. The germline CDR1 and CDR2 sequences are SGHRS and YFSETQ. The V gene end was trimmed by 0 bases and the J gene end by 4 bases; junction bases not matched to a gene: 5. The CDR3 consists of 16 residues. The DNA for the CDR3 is TGCGCCAGCAGCTTGGGTTTTAGCGGGAGTTACAATGAGCAGTTCTTC. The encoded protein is CASSLGFSGSYNEQFF.

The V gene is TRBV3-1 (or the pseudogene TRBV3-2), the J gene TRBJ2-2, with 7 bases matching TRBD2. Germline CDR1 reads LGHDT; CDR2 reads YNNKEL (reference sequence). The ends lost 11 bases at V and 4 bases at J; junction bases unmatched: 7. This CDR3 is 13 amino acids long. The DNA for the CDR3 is TGTGCCGCACGGGGGGAAGCCACCGGGGAGCTGTTTTTT. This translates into CAARGEATGELFF.

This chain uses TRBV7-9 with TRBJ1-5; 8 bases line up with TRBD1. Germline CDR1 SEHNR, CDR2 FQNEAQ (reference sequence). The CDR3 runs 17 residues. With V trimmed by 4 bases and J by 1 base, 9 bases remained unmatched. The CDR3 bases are TGTGCCAGCAGCTCCGACAGGGGCCGAGGGAGCAATCAGCCCCAGCATTTT. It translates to CASSSDRGRGSNQPQHF.

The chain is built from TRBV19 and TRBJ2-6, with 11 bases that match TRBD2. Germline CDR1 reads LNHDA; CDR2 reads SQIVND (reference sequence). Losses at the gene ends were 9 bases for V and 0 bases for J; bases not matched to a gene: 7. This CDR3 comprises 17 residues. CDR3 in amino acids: CASKTSGTSSGANVLTF. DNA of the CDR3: TGTGCCAGCAAGACTAGCGGGACGAGCTCTGGGGCCAACGTCCTGACTTTC.

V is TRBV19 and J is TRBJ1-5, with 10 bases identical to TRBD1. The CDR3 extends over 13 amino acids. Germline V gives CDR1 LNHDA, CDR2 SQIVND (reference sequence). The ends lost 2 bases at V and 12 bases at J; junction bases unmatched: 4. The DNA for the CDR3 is TGTGCCAGTAGTATACTCGGGACAGGGGACCAGCATTTT. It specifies CASSILGTGDQHF.

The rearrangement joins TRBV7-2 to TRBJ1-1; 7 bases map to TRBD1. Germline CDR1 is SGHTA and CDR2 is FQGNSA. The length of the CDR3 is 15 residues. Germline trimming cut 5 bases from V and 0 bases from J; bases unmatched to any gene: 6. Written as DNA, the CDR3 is TGTGCCAGCAGCACCCTGACAGGGCTGAACACTGAAGCTTTCTTT. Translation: CASSTLTGLNTEAFF.

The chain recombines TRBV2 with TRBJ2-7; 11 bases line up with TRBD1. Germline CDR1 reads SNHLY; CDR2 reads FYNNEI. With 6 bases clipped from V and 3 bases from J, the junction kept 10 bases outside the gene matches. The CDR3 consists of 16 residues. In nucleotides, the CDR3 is TGTGCCAGCAGAGACAATACCGGGACAGGGGGCTACGAGCAGTACTTC. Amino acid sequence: CASRDNTGTGGYEQYF.

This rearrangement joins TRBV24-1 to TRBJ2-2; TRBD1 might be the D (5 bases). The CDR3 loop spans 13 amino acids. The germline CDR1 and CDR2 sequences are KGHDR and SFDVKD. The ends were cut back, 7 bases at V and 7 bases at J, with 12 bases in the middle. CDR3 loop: CATRGPGNGELFF. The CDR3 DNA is TGTGCCACCAGGGGGCCTGGAAACGGGGAGCTGTTTTTT.

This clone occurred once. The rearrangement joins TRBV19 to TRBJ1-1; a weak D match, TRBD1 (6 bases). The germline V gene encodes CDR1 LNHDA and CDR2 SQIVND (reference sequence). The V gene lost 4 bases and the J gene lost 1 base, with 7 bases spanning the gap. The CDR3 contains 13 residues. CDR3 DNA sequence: TGTGCCAGTAGTAGGACAGCGAACACTGAAGCTTTCTTT. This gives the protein CASSRTANTEAFF.

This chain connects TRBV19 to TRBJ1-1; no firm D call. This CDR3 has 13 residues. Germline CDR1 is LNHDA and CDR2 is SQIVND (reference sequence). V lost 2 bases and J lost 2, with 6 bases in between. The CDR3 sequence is CASSIPQNTEAFF. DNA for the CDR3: TGTGCCAGTAGTATACCCCAAAACACTGAAGCTTTCTTT.